This is a list of T cell receptor beta chains from one sample in a study of beta chain features in type 1 diabetes. Some clones are missing from TCRdb's copy, which holds only in-frame ones; the method was immunoSEQ multiplex PCR. The sample has 600,000 to 750,000 clones; around 12% are singletons. The source material was naive CD4+ T cells from blood. Source of these receptors: a man younger than 40 with type 1 diabetes. Each CDR3 is given with its conserved first and last residue. D genes are given only for firm matches. Not every row has a clone size; where given, it reads once, few, many or a size class.

CDR3 protein: CASQGEASGANVLTF; CDR3 DNA: TGTGCCAGCCAGGGGGAGGCGTCTGGGGCCAACGTCCTGACTTTC; J gene: TRBJ2-6; V gene: TRBV28; clone size: -; D gene: -
CDR3 protein: CASSPSTEGNTEAFF; CDR3 DNA: TGTGCCAGCAGTCCCTCGACAGAAGGGAACACTGAAGCTTTCTTT; J gene: TRBJ1-1; V gene: TRBV28; clone size: -; D gene: -
CDR3 protein: CASSVIIQGTEAFF; CDR3 DNA: TGTGCCAGCAGCGTTATCATTCAGGGAACTGAAGCTTTCTTT; J gene: TRBJ1-1; V gene: TRBV7-9; clone size: -; D gene: -
CDR3 protein: CSVEVLRGIGTGELFF; CDR3 DNA: TGCAGCGTTGAAGTCCTCAGGGGAATTGGAACCGGGGAGCTGTTTTTT; J gene: TRBJ2-2; V gene: TRBV29-1; clone size: -; D gene: -
CDR3 protein: CAWSTQGAVGSPLHF; CDR3 DNA: TGTGCCTGGAGTACCCAGGGGGCAGTTGGGTCACCCCTCCACTTT; J gene: TRBJ1-6; V gene: TRBV30; clone size: -; D gene: TRBD1
CDR3 protein: CASSQDRVNQPQHF; CDR3 DNA: TGTGCCAGCAGCCAGGACAGGGTAAATCAGCCCCAGCATTTT; J gene: TRBJ1-5; V gene: TRBV5-4; clone size: few; D gene: TRBD1
CDR3 protein: CASSLRPVAGGGNEQYF; CDR3 DNA: TGTGCCAGCAGTTTAAGACCGGTAGCGGGGGGCGGCAACGAGCAGTACTTC; J gene: TRBJ2-7; V gene: TRBV27; clone size: -; D gene: TRBD2
CDR3 protein: CASSPRGTRYEQYF; CDR3 DNA: TGTGCCAGCAGCCCACGAGGCACCCGGTACGAGCAGTACTTC; J gene: TRBJ2-7; V gene: TRBV7-2; clone size: few; D gene: -
CDR3 protein: CASSFQRSGYNEQFF; CDR3 DNA: TGCGCCAGCAGCTTTCAGCGGTCGGGGTACAATGAGCAGTTCTTC; J gene: TRBJ2-1; V gene: TRBV5-1; clone size: few; D gene: -
CDR3 protein: CASSSSLYKNTGELFF; CDR3 DNA: TGTGCCAGCAGCTCCTCCCTTTACAAGAACACCGGGGAGCTGTTTTTT; J gene: TRBJ2-2; V gene: TRBV11-3; clone size: few; D gene: -
CDR3 protein: CSGGTGNQPQHF; CDR3 DNA: TGCAGCGGTGGGACAGGGAATCAGCCCCAGCATTTT; J gene: TRBJ1-5; V gene: TRBV29-1; clone size: few; D gene: TRBD1
CDR3 protein: CASSPPGFQETQYF; CDR3 DNA: TGTGCCAGCTCACCACCGGGATTCCAAGAGACCCAGTACTTC; J gene: TRBJ2-5; V gene: TRBV18; clone size: few; D gene: -
CDR3 protein: CASSLGLGAKNIQYF; CDR3 DNA: TGTGCCAGCAGCTTGGGACTCGGAGCCAAAAACATTCAGTACTTC; J gene: TRBJ2-4; V gene: TRBV5-4; clone size: few; D gene: -
CDR3 protein: CASSLKSRDIQYF; CDR3 DNA: TGTGCCAGCAGTCTAAAATCTCGTGACATTCAGTACTTC; J gene: TRBJ2-4; V gene: TRBV7-8; clone size: -; D gene: -
CDR3 protein: CASSQDPFGRGSYGYTF; CDR3 DNA: TGTGCCAGCAGCCAAGATCCGTTTGGCAGGGGAAGCTATGGCTACACCTTC; J gene: TRBJ1-2; V gene: TRBV14; clone size: -; D gene: -
CDR3 protein: CASSYEGLNTEAFF; CDR3 DNA: TGTGCCAGCAGTTACGAGGGTCTGAACACTGAAGCTTTCTTT; J gene: TRBJ1-1; V gene: TRBV6-5; clone size: -; D gene: -
CDR3 protein: CASSVYSANTGELFF; CDR3 DNA: TGTGCCAGCAGCGTGTATAGCGCGAACACCGGGGAGCTGTTTTTT; J gene: TRBJ2-2; V gene: TRBV11-2; clone size: -; D gene: -
CDR3 protein: CASSPDRGYEQYF; CDR3 DNA: TGTGCTAGCAGCCCGGACAGGGGTTACGAGCAGTACTTC; J gene: TRBJ2-7; V gene: TRBV7-7; clone size: few; D gene: TRBD1
CDR3 protein: CASSLGTSGGASYF; CDR3 DNA: TGTGCCAGCAGCTTAGGGACTAGCGGGGGGGCCTCGTATTTT; J gene: TRBJ2-3; V gene: TRBV11-2; clone size: -; D gene: TRBD2
CDR3 protein: CASSGGTYQETQYF; CDR3 DNA: TGTGCCAGCAGCGGGGGCACGTACCAAGAGACCCAGTACTTC; J gene: TRBJ2-5; V gene: TRBV9; clone size: -; D gene: -
CDR3 protein: CASSPGQVSGNTIYF; CDR3 DNA: TGTGCCAGCTCACCGGGACAGGTCTCTGGAAACACCATATATTTT; J gene: TRBJ1-3; V gene: TRBV18; clone size: few; D gene: TRBD1
CDR3 protein: CASSLEGQLSPLHF; CDR3 DNA: TGCGCCAGCAGCTTGGAGGGACAGCTTTCACCCCTCCACTTT; J gene: TRBJ1-6; V gene: TRBV5-1; clone size: -; D gene: TRBD1
CDR3 protein: CASSRQGGQPQHF; CDR3 DNA: TGTGCCAGCAGCAGACAGGGCGGGCAGCCCCAGCATTTT; J gene: TRBJ1-5; V gene: TRBV6-5; clone size: -; D gene: TRBD1
CDR3 protein: CASRPRDRAYGYTF; CDR3 DNA: TGTGCCAGCAGACCCCGGGACAGGGCATATGGCTACACCTTC; J gene: TRBJ1-2; V gene: TRBV6-5; clone size: few; D gene: TRBD1
CDR3 protein: CASGTPRGNEQFF; CDR3 DNA: TGTGCCAGCGGGACCCCCAGAGGCAATGAGCAGTTCTTC; J gene: TRBJ2-1; V gene: TRBV19; clone size: -; D gene: -
CDR3 protein: CASSPAGAVYGYTF; CDR3 DNA: TGTGCCAGCAGCCCCGCAGGAGCTGTCTATGGCTACACCTTC; J gene: TRBJ1-2; V gene: TRBV6-5; clone size: few; D gene: -
CDR3 protein: CASSLDTDTQYF; CDR3 DNA: TGTGCCAGCAGCCTCGACACAGATACGCAGTATTTT; J gene: TRBJ2-3; V gene: TRBV7-2; clone size: -; D gene: -
CDR3 protein: CASSVGQLNSGELFF; CDR3 DNA: TGTGCCAGCAGCGTGGGGCAGCTCAACAGCGGGGAGCTGTTTTTT; J gene: TRBJ2-2; V gene: TRBV9; clone size: -; D gene: -
CDR3 protein: CASSQAHTGRNTDTQYF; CDR3 DNA: TGTGCCAGCAGCCAAGCTCATACAGGGAGAAACACAGATACGCAGTATTTT; J gene: TRBJ2-3; V gene: TRBV4-2; clone size: few; D gene: -
CDR3 protein: CASSQYGTAGNTIYF; CDR3 DNA: TGTGCCAGCAGCCAATACGGGACAGCTGGAAACACCATATATTTT; J gene: TRBJ1-3; V gene: TRBV7-2; clone size: few; D gene: TRBD1
CDR3 protein: CASSVRENTEAFF; CDR3 DNA: TGTGCCAGTAGTGTAAGAGAAAACACTGAAGCTTTCTTT; J gene: TRBJ1-1; V gene: TRBV19; clone size: few; D gene: -
CDR3 protein: CASTPGEVNAETQYF; CDR3 DNA: TGTGCCAGTACCCCGGGGGAGGTGAATGCAGAGACCCAGTACTTC; J gene: TRBJ2-5; V gene: TRBV19; clone size: -; D gene: -
CDR3 protein: CASSLKGPGTQYF; CDR3 DNA: TGTGCCAGCAGTTTAAAGGGTCCAGGGACCCAGTACTTC; J gene: TRBJ2-5; V gene: TRBV27; clone size: -; D gene: -